This entry lists 6 T cell receptor beta chains sequenced from one sample in a study of T cells in Graves' hyperthyroidism and ophthalmopathy. Template material for amplifying TCR beta CDR3 regions consisted of RNA transcripts. With the HTBI primer set, the TCR CDR3 went through a first round of RT-PCR. TCRdb re-derived calls from the multiplex PCR reads in MiXCR, one entry per CDR3 protein. The repertoire consists of some 350,000 distinct CDR3 sequences, with nearly 15% occurring once and the leading ten covering roughly a fifth. Sequencing was performed on blood. The receptors come from a woman aged 55-70 years with Graves' ophthalmopathy.

The gene calls are TRBV28 and TRBJ2-2, with D unclear. The length of the CDR3 is 15 residues. Germline V gene lookup returns CDR1 MDHEN and CDR2 SYDVKM. With 10 bases removed from V and 6 bases from J, the gap between germline ends came to 21 bases. CDR3 in DNA: TGTGCCACCTTGGCGTGGCAGGAGAGAGCCGGGGAGCTGTTTTTT. This translates into CATLAWQERAGELFF.

The gene calls are TRBV12-3 or TRBV12-4 and TRBJ2-1; 7 bases map to TRBD2. Germline trimming cut 2 bases from V and 8 bases from J; bases unmatched to any gene: 18. This CDR3 has 18 residues. In nucleotides, the CDR3 is TGTGCCAGCAGTTTATTTGGTCGGGCTAGCGGCCTTAGTGATGAGCAGTTCTTC. Translated: CASSLFGRASGLSDEQFF.

This clonotype was counted at least ten times. The V gene is TRBV29-1, the J gene TRBJ2-7; 9 nucleotides match TRBD1. J gave up 2 bases and V 0 bases, and 5 bases lay outside the gene matches. The CDR3 has 15 amino acids. CDR1 is SQVTM and CDR2 is ANQGSEA in the germline V gene. This chain's CDR3 is CSVEDRGQGTYEQYF. The CDR3 DNA reads TGCAGCGTTGAAGATCGCGGACAGGGGACCTACGAGCAGTACTTC.

This clonotype was seen many times. CDR3 sequence reads: CASSESRLSTDTGELFF. The DNA of the CDR3 is TGCGCCAGCAGTGAGTCAAGACTCTCGACGGACACCGGGGAGCTGTTTTTT. This chain joins TRBV10-1 and TRBJ2-2; D is ambiguous. With 0 bases removed from V and 3 bases from J, the gap between germline ends came to 14 bases. Germline V gene sequence: CDR1 WNHNN, CDR2 SYGVQD (reference sequence). This CDR3 comprises 17 residues.

There are a few counts of this clonotype. The rearrangement joins TRBV24-1 to TRBJ2-2; D gene ambiguous. The CDR3 consists of 13 residues. CDR1 and CDR2 from the germline V gene are KGHDR and SFDVKD. V lost 4 bases and J 2 bases, leaving 4 bases between the germline ends. DNA for the CDR3: TGTGCCACCAGTGAAGGTAACACCGGGGAGCTGTTTTTT. Translated: CATSEGNTGELFF.

This clonotype was seen ten or more times. The chain has TRBV12-3 or TRBV12-4 and TRBJ2-3; possible D gene TRBD1, 5 bases. The length of the CDR3 is 16 residues. V lost 1 base and J lost 5, with 16 bases in between. CDR3 bases: TGTGCCAGCAGTTTAGGGTACTATGGGGCGGAAGATACGCAGTATTTT. Translated, it gives CASSLGYYGAEDTQYF.